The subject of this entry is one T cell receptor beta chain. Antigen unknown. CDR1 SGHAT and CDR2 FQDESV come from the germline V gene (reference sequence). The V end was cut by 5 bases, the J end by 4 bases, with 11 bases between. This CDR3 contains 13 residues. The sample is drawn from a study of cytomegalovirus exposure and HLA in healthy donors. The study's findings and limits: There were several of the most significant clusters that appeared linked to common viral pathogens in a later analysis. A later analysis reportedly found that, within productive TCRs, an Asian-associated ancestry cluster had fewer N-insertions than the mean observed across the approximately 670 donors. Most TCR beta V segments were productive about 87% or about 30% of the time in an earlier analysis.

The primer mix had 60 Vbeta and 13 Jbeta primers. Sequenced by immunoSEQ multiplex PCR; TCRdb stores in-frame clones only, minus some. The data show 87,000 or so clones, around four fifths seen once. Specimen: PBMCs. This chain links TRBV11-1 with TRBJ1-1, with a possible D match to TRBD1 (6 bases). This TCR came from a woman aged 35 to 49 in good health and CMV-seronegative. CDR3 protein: CASSPRTATEAFF. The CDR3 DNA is TGTGCCAGCAGCCCCCGGACAGCCACTGAAGCTTTCTTT.